The clone carrying this T cell receptor (beta chain) was counted a few times. Its antigen is currently unknown. These data belong to a study of shared clonotypes between healthy human individuals. Across the study: There were three CD4 naive, three CD4 memory, two CD8 naive and one CD8 memory plates per donor.

Regarding the study as a whole: Naive subsets, compared against memory subsets, generally had larger estimated richness values. Sampling was confined to blood; repertoires within tissues likely differ.

Germline CDR1 reads LNHDA; CDR2 reads SQIVND (reference sequence). Trimming took 4 bases from V and 6 from J; bases not matched to a gene: 4. The CDR3 length is 13 residues. Produced via immunoSEQ multiplex PCR; TCRdb's table is partial and in-frame only. In the table there are some 360,000 clones, more than 60% of which are singletons. V gene TRBV19 combines with J gene TRBJ2-7, with 9 positions matching TRBD1. The receptor was isolated from a young man in good health. Specimen: memory CD4+ T cells sorted from blood. Subset noted: CD45RA-negative fraction. CDR3: CASSNRDRAEQYF. In DNA, the CDR3 is TGTGCCAGTAGTAACCGGGACAGGGCCGAGCAGTACTTC.